This T cell receptor beta chain was identified during a study of T cell responses to AZD1222 COVID-19 vaccine. Regarding the study as a whole: Researchers report vaccine-associated CD4 TCRs spanning spike, with dominance at 160-218 and 743-854. The donor cohort was predominantly white British with a female majority, and clonal diversity may have been underestimated. Baseline serostatus was positive in only six AZD1222 recipients.

On this clone itself: The antigen is undetermined.

Libraries were prepared by immunoSEQ multiplex PCR; TCRdb keeps only in-frame clonotypes and omits some of them. The repertoire holds about 150,000 clones, with about 90% as singletons. V lost 6 bases, J lost 2 bases, and 8 bases lay in between. The CDR3 is 13 residues long. Germline V lookup: CDR1 MNHEY, CDR2 SVGAGI. This sequence was found in an adult who received the AZD1222 COVID-19 vaccine. The genes are TRBV6-5 and TRBJ1-3, with D unresolved. The sample was peripheral blood, taken 28 days after the second AZD1222 dose. The CDR3 region is CASRMAAGNTIYF. CDR3 sequence (DNA): TGTGCCAGCAGGATGGCGGCTGGAAACACCATATATTTT.